The 24 T cell receptor beta chains listed next were all sequenced from one sample in a study of T cell repertoires in cytomegalovirus infection. One entry per CDR3 protein, called by TCRdb with MiXCR from the reads. The data contain 150,000 or so distinct CDR3 sequences, about 15% of them singletons. Sample: CD8+ T cells from PBMCs. All receptors come from a human donor in good health (CMV status not recorded). Some clones in this sample may be carry-over from other donors' samples.

This chain uses TRBV11-2 with TRBJ2-7; TRBD2 might be the D (5 bases). This CDR3 is built from 12 residues. Looked up from germline, CDR1 is SGHAT and CDR2 is FQNNGV. The V and J ends lost 3 bases and 5 bases respectively, with 8 bases between them. CDR3 protein: CASSFEGNEQYF. CDR3 nucleotides: TGTGCCAGCAGCTTTGAGGGTAACGAGCAGTACTTC.

This clonotype was counted between two and nine times. This sequence joins TRBV7-2 and TRBJ2-7, with TRBD2 as a possible D gene (6 bases). This CDR3 is 14 amino acids long. V dropped 4 bases and J dropped 2 bases, with 12 bases sitting between them. The germline CDR1 and CDR2 sequences are SGHTA and FQGNSA. In DNA form, the CDR3 reads TGTGCCAGCAGCTACCGGGACTTAGCCTACGAGCAGTACTTC. Its translation is CASSYRDLAYEQYF. Filled out from reference TRBV7-2 and TRBJ2-7, the complete variable domain reads GAGVSQSPSNKVTEKGKDVELRCDPISGHTALYWYRQSLGQGLEFLIYFQGNSAPDKSGLPSDRFSAERTGGSVSTLTIQRTQQEDSAVYLCASSYRDLAYEQYFGPGTRLTVT.

V usage is TRBV6-2 or TRBV6-3 and J usage is TRBJ2-1; possibly TRBD1 for D (5 bases). The germline V and J ends were trimmed by 5 bases and 4 bases, with 12 bases remaining between them. From germline, CDR1 is MNHEY and CDR2 SVGEGT. The CDR3 spans 14 residues. The CDR3 loop reads CASSDRQMYNEQFF. DNA of the CDR3: TGTGCCAGCAGTGACCGACAGATGTACAATGAGCAGTTCTTC.

The rearrangement joins TRBV7-2 to TRBJ2-7, with 9 bases lining up with TRBD1. This CDR3 comprises 15 residues. Trimming at V came to 4 bases and at J to 3 bases, leaving 7 bases not matched to a gene. Germline values: CDR1 SGHTA, CDR2 FQGNSA. The CDR3 coding sequence is TGTGCCAGCAGCTCAAGCGACAGGGGGTACTACGAGCAGTACTTC. Encoded protein: CASSSSDRGYYEQYF.

The rearrangement links TRBV4-3 to TRBJ2-1, with 8 bases that match TRBD2. V lost 4 bases to trimming and J lost 6 bases; unmatched junction nucleotides: 11. In germline, CDR1 is LGHNA, CDR2 YSLEER. The CDR3 contains 16 residues. CDR3 sequence reads: CASSPDLGTRSNEQFF. The CDR3 DNA sequence: TGCGCCAGCAGCCCAGACCTCGGGACTAGGTCCAATGAGCAGTTCTTC.

The chain carries TRBV5-4 and TRBJ1-3; the D is unclear. Looked up from germline, CDR1 is SGHNT and CDR2 is YYREEE (reference sequence). V was cut by 0 bases and J by 0 bases, with 10 bases left in between. This CDR3 comprises 16 residues. The CDR3 loop reads CASSLGPLPSGNTIYF. The CDR3 coding sequence is TGTGCCAGCAGCTTGGGCCCGCTCCCCTCTGGAAACACCATATATTTT.

This rearrangement joins TRBV7-9 to TRBJ2-7; D gene unclear. Per the germline V gene, CDR1 is SEHNR and CDR2 is FQNEAQ (reference sequence). V lost 1 base and J 5 bases, leaving 6 bases between the germline ends. This CDR3 spans 12 amino acids. CDR3 sequence (DNA): TGTGCCAGCAGCTTAGAGGTGGACGAGCAGTACTTC. It encodes CASSLEVDEQYF.

The rearrangement links TRBV28 to TRBJ1-5; D perhaps matches TRBD1 (6 bases). With 5 bases removed from V and 5 bases from J, the gap between germline ends came to 13 bases. This CDR3 is 14 amino acids long. Germline CDR1 and CDR2: MDHEN and SYDVKM. In DNA, the CDR3 is TGTGCCAGCAGTACCAGGGGTTCCCATCAGCCCCAGCATTTT. Its protein product is CASSTRGSHQPQHF.

The chain employs TRBV20-1 and TRBJ1-2; 11 nucleotides align to TRBD1. After removal of 6 bases from V and 7 bases from J, the junction contained 7 bases not matched to a gene. This CDR3 region has 13 residues. CDR1 DFQATT and CDR2 SNEGSKA come from the germline V gene (reference sequence). Here the CDR3 reads CSAAGQGVAGYTF. The CDR3 DNA sequence: TGCAGTGCCGCGGGACAGGGGGTAGCTGGCTACACCTTC.

This clonotype occurred once. The chain employs TRBV28 and TRBJ1-5; D not resolved. CDR1 is MDHEN, CDR2 SYDVKM, per germline. The CDR3 runs to 16 residues. V was pared by 3 bases and J by 1 base, with 13 bases between. CDR3 region: CASSLRIGRSNQPQHF. Here the CDR3 DNA reads TGTGCCAGCAGTTTGAGGATAGGTCGGAGCAATCAGCCCCAGCATTTT.

The sample holds a few counts of this clonotype. V gene TRBV7-3 combines with J gene TRBJ1-2, with D unclear. This CDR3 spans 17 amino acids. The germline V gene encodes CDR1 SGHTA and CDR2 FQGTGA. V was pared by 2 bases and J by 0 bases, with 16 bases between. The CDR3 coding sequence is TGTGCCAGCAGCTTATCGCCTCCCGACGGGGCTAACTATGGCTACACCTTC. Translated: CASSLSPPDGANYGYTF.

This clonotype was seen repeatedly, ten times or more. The chain is built from TRBV7-2 and TRBJ2-5; D uncertain. CDR1 and CDR2 (germline): SGHTA, FQGNSA. CDR3 length: 11 amino acids. Trimming left V 5 bases short and J 7 bases short, with 8 bases between. Here the CDR3 reads CASSPSGTQYF. The CDR3 nucleotides are TGTGCCAGCAGCCCGTCGGGGACCCAGTACTTC.

This clonotype was recorded once. V usage is TRBV4-3 and J usage is TRBJ2-7; perhaps TRBD2 as D (6 bases). V lost 1 base, J lost 0 bases, and 13 bases lay in between. The germline V gene encodes CDR1 LGHNA and CDR2 YSLEER. This CDR3 comprises 16 residues. CDR3 residues: CASSQGRDSHSYEQYF. Here the CDR3 DNA reads TGCGCCAGCAGCCAAGGACGGGACTCCCACTCCTACGAGCAGTACTTC.

This clonotype was detected only a few times. The genes are TRBV6-2 or TRBV6-3 and TRBJ2-1; maybe TRBD2 (5 bases). The V gene's germline CDR1 is MNHEY and CDR2 SVGEGT. With 7 bases removed from V and 5 bases from J, the gap between germline ends came to 21 bases. This CDR3 has 16 amino acids. CDR3 sequence: CASTPVSRDVDNEQFF. The CDR3 DNA sequence: TGTGCCAGCACCCCGGTTAGTCGGGATGTCGACAATGAGCAGTTCTTC.

This chain joins TRBV28 and TRBJ1-1; perhaps TRBD1 as D (6 bases). With 8 bases removed from V and 2 bases from J, the gap between germline ends came to 18 bases. The CDR3 covers 15 residues. The V gene's germline CDR1 is MDHEN and CDR2 SYDVKM. CDR3 protein: CASLLWGGTNTEAFF. The CDR3 nucleotides read TGTGCCAGCTTACTCTGGGGGGGCACCAACACTGAAGCTTTCTTT.

V and J are TRBV28 and TRBJ2-1; 9 bases are shared with TRBD2. Unmatched junction bases numbered 15, after V lost 5 bases and J lost 7 bases. Germline values: CDR1 MDHEN, CDR2 SYDVKM. This CDR3 has 17 amino acids. CDR3 region: CASSLTTAGGVRNEQFF. DNA for the CDR3: TGTGCCAGCAGTCTAACAACGGCGGGAGGGGTGAGGAATGAGCAGTTCTTC.

V and J are TRBV28 and TRBJ1-2; tentative D call: TRBD1 (5 bases). Germline CDR1 MDHEN, CDR2 SYDVKM. Trimming took 1 base from V and 5 from J, leaving 14 bases between them. This CDR3 is built from 15 residues. The CDR3 DNA is TGTGCCAGCAGTTTATTGTCAGGGCCTTTATATGGCTACACCTTC. This encodes CASSLLSGPLYGYTF.

The chain employs TRBV2 and TRBJ1-2, with D maybe TRBD1 (6 bases). Germline V lookup: CDR1 SNHLY, CDR2 FYNNEI. The CDR3 spans 13 residues. V lost 4 bases to trimming and J lost 4 bases, with 10 bases between them. The CDR3 protein is CASSGRDTYGYTF. CDR3 bases: TGTGCCAGCAGTGGGCGGGACACCTATGGCTACACCTTC.

This clonotype occurred many times. The junction does not match germline at one end; this may be a read error. The V and J genes are TRBV7-2 and TRBJ2-7; possible D gene TRBD2, 7 bases. The germline V gene has CDR1 SGHTA and CDR2 FQGNSA. The CDR3 sequence is 15 residues long. The CDR3 is CASSPRTGGSHEQYF. The CDR3, as DNA: TGTGCCAGCAGCCCCAGAACGGGGGGCTCCCACGAGCAGTACTTC.

This clonotype was counted only a few times. The V gene is TRBV7-9, the J gene TRBJ1-6; weak D call: TRBD1 (6 bases). The CDR3 covers 14 residues. Germline CDR1 reads SEHNR; CDR2 reads FQNEAQ (reference sequence). The V and J ends lost 5 bases and 15 bases respectively, with 20 bases between them. Here the CDR3 reads CASSAPGQRKILHF. The CDR3 coding sequence is TGTGCCAGCAGCGCGCCGGGACAACGGAAAATCCTCCACTTT.

This clonotype came up a few times. The V call is TRBV6-2 or TRBV6-3, the J call TRBJ2-7; possibly TRBD1 for D (6 bases). Germline V gives CDR1 MNHEY, CDR2 SVGEGT. CDR3 size: 12 residues. V dropped 8 bases and J dropped 3 bases, with 11 bases sitting between them. The CDR3 region is CASLDSFYEQYF. The CDR3 DNA follows: TGTGCCAGCCTGGACAGTTTCTACGAGCAGTACTTC.

This chain links TRBV11-2 with TRBJ2-1; D is perhaps TRBD1 or TRBD2 (6 bases each). V was pared by 10 bases and J by 9 bases, with 19 bases between. Germline CDR1 SGHAT, CDR2 FQNNGV. CDR3 length equals 13 residues. CDR3 amino acids: CANGGFGSGEQFF. The DNA for the CDR3 is TGTGCCAACGGGGGCTTTGGGTCGGGTGAGCAGTTCTTC.

The rearrangement uses TRBV10-3 and TRBJ1-1; 7 nucleotides align to TRBD1. Germline CDR1 is ENHRY and CDR2 is SYGVKD. CDR3 length: 16 residues. V trimming: 3 bases; J trimming: 3 bases; junction bases outside the gene matches: 10. This chain's CDR3 is CAISEGLGGWDTEAFF. CDR3 in DNA: TGTGCCATCAGTGAAGGGTTAGGGGGCTGGGACACTGAAGCTTTCTTT.

The sample holds a few counts of this clonotype. The J gene is TRBJ1-1, the V gene TRBV27, with D maybe TRBD1 (5 bases). The CDR3 is made up of 14 amino acids. Germline V CDR1 and CDR2: MNHEY, SMNVEV (reference sequence). Trimming took 4 bases from V and 1 from J, leaving 10 bases between them. This CDR3 reads CASSSGRKNTEAFF. The CDR3 DNA is TGTGCCAGCAGTTCGGGACGGAAGAACACTGAAGCTTTCTTT.